Presented here are 28 T cell receptor beta chains from one specimen sequenced in a study of T cell changes during pregnancy in multiple sclerosis. Some clones are missing from TCRdb's copy, which holds only in-frame ones; the method was immunoSEQ multiplex PCR. This sample has 60,000 to 75,000 clones, with approximately 95% found just once. Sequencing used CD8+ T cells from peripheral blood mononuclear cells, obtained in the second trimester of pregnancy. These receptors were taken from a female donor with multiple sclerosis, enrolled in a pregnancy study.

The gene calls are TRBV5-1 and TRBJ2-1, with 10 bases lining up with TRBD1. CDR1 is SGHRS and CDR2 is YFSETQ in the germline V gene. The CDR3 has 16 amino acids. With V trimmed by 0 bases and J by 2 bases, 2 bases remained unmatched. CDR3 coding DNA: TGCGCCAGCAGCTTGGAGGGACAGGGGACCTACAATGAGCAGTTCTTC. Translating it yields CASSLEGQGTYNEQFF.

In the case of this clone: An end of the junction differs from the germline gene, which may be a read error. This CDR3 is CASSQVGSTTGAELNQPQHF. DNA of the CDR3: TGCGCCAGCAGTCAAGTAGGATCCACGACAGGAGCCGAACTGAATCAGCCCCAGCATTTT. V and J are TRBV4-1 and TRBJ1-5, with TRBD1 as a possible D gene (6 bases). Germline assignment: CDR1 MGHRA and CDR2 YSYEKL. CDR3 size: 20 residues.

The V and J genes are TRBV2 and TRBJ2-1; TRBD1 matches 8 bases. With 5 bases clipped from V and 3 bases from J, the junction kept 15 bases outside the gene matches. The CDR3 is 18 residues long. Looked up from germline, CDR1 is SNHLY and CDR2 is FYNNEI. The CDR3 nucleotides read TGTGCCAGCAGTCCCGAACACTTGACAGGGGCTGGCTACAATGAGCAGTTCTTC. This codes for CASSPEHLTGAGYNEQFF.

The chain joins TRBV29-1 to TRBJ1-2, with D maybe TRBD1 (6 bases). Germline-derived CDR1 and CDR2 are SQVTM and ANQGSEA. This CDR3 comprises 13 residues. Trimming took 3 bases from V and 4 from J, leaving 12 bases between them. The CDR3 protein is CSVDSRDTYGYTF. CDR3 coding DNA: TGCAGCGTTGATAGCCGGGACACCTATGGCTACACCTTC.

The rearrangement joins TRBV10-2 to TRBJ1-2; D is perhaps TRBD1 (6 bases). The CDR3 extends over 14 amino acids. Germline V gives CDR1 WSHSY, CDR2 SAAADI. Deletions cut 3 bases from V and 6 bases from J, with 14 bases between. The CDR3 region is CASSDRTAVDGYTF. As DNA, the CDR3 is TGCGCCAGCAGTGATAGGACAGCGGTGGATGGCTACACCTTC.

The chain joins TRBV9 to TRBJ2-1; 7 bases match TRBD1. The CDR3 is 18 residues long. V shed 0 bases, J shed 5 bases, and the junction held 14 bases outside the gene matches. Germline-derived CDR1 and CDR2 are SGDLS and YYNGEE. The CDR3 nucleotides are TGTGCCAGCAGCGTAGTTCCCCGGATAGGACAGGCGAACAATGAGCAGTTCTTC. It specifies CASSVVPRIGQANNEQFF. The full variable domain, completed using reference TRBV9 and TRBJ2-1, is DSGVTQTPKHLITATGQRVTLRCSPRSGDLSVYWYQQSLDQGLQFLIQYYNGEERAKGNILERFSAQQFPDLHSELNLSSLELGDSALYFCASSVVPRIGQANNEQFFGPGTRLTVL.

V is TRBV19 and J is TRBJ2-1; 7 bases are a match to TRBD1. CDR3 length equals 15 residues. Germline V gene lookup returns CDR1 LNHDA and CDR2 SQIVND (reference sequence). The V gene end was trimmed by 7 bases and the J gene end by 0 bases; junction bases not matched to a gene: 6. CDR3 in DNA: TGTGCCAGTAACTCAGGGGGAAGCTCCTACAATGAGCAGTTCTTC. The encoded protein is CASNSGGSSYNEQFF.

The chain employs TRBV7-2 and TRBJ2-7; TRBD2 aligns across 13 bases. With 4 bases clipped from V and 5 bases from J, the junction kept 5 bases outside the gene matches. The CDR3 runs to 15 residues. Germline-derived CDR1 and CDR2 are SGHTA and FQGNSA. CDR3 region: CASSSTSGRADEQYF. The CDR3 bases are TGTGCCAGCAGCTCCACTAGCGGGAGGGCTGACGAGCAGTACTTC.

The chain employs TRBV28 and TRBJ2-1, with 8 bases identical to TRBD1. After removal of 7 bases from V and 5 bases from J, the junction contained 10 bases not matched to a gene. The length of the CDR3 is 15 residues. Germline lookup yields CDR1 MDHEN and CDR2 SYDVKM. The chain's CDR3 is CASNPTGGRNNEQFF. The CDR3 DNA reads TGTGCCAGCAACCCAACAGGGGGGAGAAACAATGAGCAGTTCTTC. The entire variable domain, with the rest obtained from reference TRBV28 and TRBJ2-1, is as follows: DVKVTQSSRYLVKRTGEKVFLECVQDMDHENMFWYRQDPGLGLRLIYFSYDVKMKEKGDIPEGYSVSREKKERFSLILESASTNQTSMYLCASNPTGGRNNEQFFGPGTRLTVL.

The chain employs TRBV28 and TRBJ2-7; perhaps TRBD2 as D (6 bases). The length of the CDR3 is 16 residues. Germline V lookup: CDR1 MDHEN, CDR2 SYDVKM. V gave up 5 bases and J gave up 2 bases, with 19 bases separating them. CDR3: CASSPVRLVRAYEQYF. The DNA of the CDR3 is TGTGCCAGCAGTCCCGTCAGACTAGTGAGGGCCTACGAGCAGTACTTC. Based on the CDR3 plus reference TRBV28 and TRBJ2-7, the full variable domain is DVKVTQSSRYLVKRTGEKVFLECVQDMDHENMFWYRQDPGLGLRLIYFSYDVKMKEKGDIPEGYSVSREKKERFSLILESASTNQTSMYLCASSPVRLVRAYEQYFGPGTRLTVT.

The rearrangement links TRBV19 to TRBJ1-1; TRBD1 aligns across 7 bases. The trim removed 1 base at V and 4 bases at J, leaving 12 bases unmatched. This CDR3 is 17 amino acids long. The germline V gene has CDR1 LNHDA and CDR2 SQIVND (reference sequence). The CDR3 here is CASSIGIIEGDSTEAFF. The DNA for the CDR3 is TGTGCCAGTAGTATAGGTATCATAGAAGGGGACAGCACTGAAGCTTTCTTT.

V is TRBV7-9 and J is TRBJ1-5, with D tentatively TRBD1 (6 bases). V was clipped by 5 bases and J by 4 bases, with 12 bases between them. Germline CDR1 and CDR2: SEHNR and FQNEAQ (reference sequence). The CDR3 is 14 residues long. CDR3 DNA sequence: TGTGCCAGCAGCGCACAGGGAGCTAATCAGCCCCAGCATTTT. This translates into CASSAQGANQPQHF.

The rearrangement joins TRBV29-1 to TRBJ2-3; 7 bases map to TRBD2. Germline CDR1 is SQVTM and CDR2 is ANQGSEA. The CDR3 runs 15 residues. Trimming cost V 7 bases and J 5 bases; bases outside gene matches: 15. CDR3 loop: CSAHPTSIGVDTQYF. For the CDR3, the DNA is TGCAGCGCCCATCCGACTAGCATCGGCGTAGATACGCAGTATTTT.

The V call is TRBV27, the J call TRBJ2-5; 11 bases match TRBD2. This CDR3 spans 16 amino acids. Losses at the gene ends were 2 bases for V and 4 bases for J; bases not matched to a gene: 6. Germline assignment: CDR1 MNHEY and CDR2 SMNVEV (reference sequence). CDR3 sequence (DNA): TGTGCCAGCAGTTTAGTTAGCGGGAGGGCCAGAGAGACCCAGTACTTC. It is translated as CASSLVSGRARETQYF.

This clone was observed a single time. The chain employs TRBV28 and TRBJ2-7, with 8 bases identical to TRBD1. The CDR3 sequence is 16 residues long. Per germline, CDR1 MDHEN and CDR2 SYDVKM. The V and J ends lost 5 bases and 0 bases, in that order; junction bases with no gene match: 9. CDR3 sequence (DNA): TGTGCCAGCAGTCCGTCGGGACAGGAGAGCTCCTACGAGCAGTACTTC. This encodes CASSPSGQESSYEQYF.

The CDR3 region is CASSPGGFTVVDTEAFF. The CDR3 coding sequence is TGCGCCAGCAGCCCGGGGGGATTTACCGTCGTTGACACTGAAGCTTTCTTT. The rearrangement links TRBV5-1 to TRBJ1-1; the D gene is possibly TRBD1 (5 bases). V was clipped by 4 bases and J by 3 bases, with 22 bases between them. This CDR3 region has 17 residues. Germline-derived CDR1 and CDR2 are SGHRS and YFSETQ.

The rearrangement uses TRBV6-5 and TRBJ2-6; tentative D call: TRBD1 (6 bases). Deletions cut 6 bases from V and 4 bases from J, with 13 bases between. Germline V lookup: CDR1 MNHEY, CDR2 SVGAGI. CDR3 length: 15 residues. CDR3 sequence reads: CASRDRRSGANVLTF. The CDR3 DNA follows: TGTGCCAGCAGAGACAGGCGTTCCGGGGCCAACGTCCTGACTTTC.

This clone was seen only once. The chain uses TRBV13 and TRBJ2-7; no clear D gene. V was shortened by 8 bases and J by 2 bases, with 16 bases between the two germline ends. The CDR3 is 14 residues long. CDR1 and CDR2 (germline): PRHDT, FYEKMQ (reference sequence). The CDR3 loop reads CASGYSISPYEQYF. As DNA, the CDR3 is TGTGCCAGCGGATATTCAATTAGCCCCTACGAGCAGTACTTC. The full variable domain, in which reference TRBV13 and TRBJ2-7 provide the parts outside the CDR3, is AAGVIQSPRHLIKEKRETATLKCYPIPRHDTVYWYQQGPGQDPQFLISFYEKMQSDKGSIPDRFSAQQFSDYHSELNMSSLELGDSALYFCASGYSISPYEQYFGPGTRLTVT.

The count of this clone is one. The V gene is TRBV9, the J gene TRBJ1-5, with D perhaps TRBD1 (5 bases). Trimming stripped 3 bases from V and 3 bases from J, with 10 bases between. CDR3 length equals 14 residues. The germline V gene encodes CDR1 SGDLS and CDR2 YYNGEE. CDR3 coding DNA: TGTGCCAGCAGCGGTCAGGGAAACAATCAGCCCCAGCATTTT. Translated: CASSGQGNNQPQHF.

The chain uses TRBV9 and TRBJ2-7; D gene ambiguous. The germline gives CDR1 SGDLS, CDR2 YYNGEE. Trimming removed 0 bases at V and 2 bases at J, with 9 bases between. The CDR3 is 14 residues long. The CDR3 here is CASSVVASPYEQYF. In DNA form, the CDR3 reads TGTGCCAGCAGCGTAGTTGCCAGTCCCTACGAGCAGTACTTC.

V is TRBV28 and J is TRBJ2-1, with 7 bases matching TRBD1. This CDR3 region has 14 residues. CDR1 and CDR2 from the germline V gene are MDHEN and SYDVKM. Trimming removed 5 bases from V and 10 bases from J; junction bases left unmatched: 11. The CDR3 coding sequence is TGTGCCAGCAGTAAAAAGACAGGGCCCGAGGAGCAGTTCTTC. Its protein is CASSKKTGPEEQFF.

The chain is built from TRBV6-1 and TRBJ2-2; D perhaps matches TRBD1 (7 bases). Germline loops: CDR1 MNHNS, CDR2 SASEGT. This CDR3 region has 15 residues. Trimming left V 3 bases short and J 3 bases short, with 11 bases between. The CDR3 nucleotides are TGTGCCAGCAGTGATACAGGGGACTACACCGGGGAGCTGTTTTTT. Residues: CASSDTGDYTGELFF.

The chain uses TRBV6-5 and TRBJ2-5, with TRBD2 as a possible D gene (6 bases). Germline V gene data show CDR1 as MNHEY and CDR2 as SVGAGI. V lost 4 bases to trimming and J lost 5 bases, with 14 bases between them. CDR3 size: 14 residues. In DNA form, the CDR3 reads TGTGCCAGCAGTTTCACGACTAGATGGGAGACCCAGTACTTC. This codes for CASSFTTRWETQYF.

The V gene is TRBV6-1, the J gene TRBJ2-7, with no clear D. Germline CDR1 is MNHNS and CDR2 is SASEGT. V was clipped by 0 bases and J by 4 bases, with 7 bases between them. The CDR3 has 13 residues. Here the CDR3 DNA reads TGTGCCAGCAGTGAAGCGCTCACATACGAGCAGTACTTC. As protein: CASSEALTYEQYF.

The chain employs TRBV5-1 and TRBJ2-3, with 13 bases lining up with TRBD2. The trim removed 1 base at V and 3 bases at J, leaving 2 bases unmatched. The CDR3 has 16 residues. Germline CDR1 and CDR2: SGHRS and YFSETQ. For the CDR3, the DNA is TGCGCCAGCAGCTTGCGGACTAGCGGGAGTACAGATACGCAGTATTTT. Protein product: CASSLRTSGSTDTQYF.

V gene TRBV7-9 combines with J gene TRBJ1-2, with a weak D call TRBD1 (6 bases). Trimming removed 0 bases at V and 8 bases at J, with 10 bases between. Germline V gene sequence: CDR1 SEHNR, CDR2 FQNEAQ (reference sequence). The CDR3 is 13 amino acids. As DNA, the CDR3 is TGTGCCAGCAGCTTAGCAGGGGGAGAGGGCTACACCTTC. Translation gives CASSLAGGEGYTF. Supplemented by reference TRBV7-9 and TRBJ1-2, the full variable domain reads DTGVSQNPRHKITKRGQNVTFRCDPISEHNRLYWYRQTLGQGPEFLTYFQNEAQLEKSRLLSDRFSAERPKGSFSTLEIQRTEQGDSAMYLCASSLAGGEGYTFGSGTRLTVV.

The rearrangement links TRBV5-1 to TRBJ2-2; TRBD1 might be the D (6 bases). The length of the CDR3 is 17 residues. The V end lost 0 bases, the J end lost 3 bases, and 15 bases lay between the germline ends. Germline V lookup: CDR1 SGHRS, CDR2 YFSETQ. CDR3: CASSLEPGQSHTGELFF. The CDR3 bases are TGCGCCAGCAGCTTGGAACCGGGACAATCACACACCGGGGAGCTGTTTTTT.

The chain uses TRBV9 and TRBJ1-1; the D gene is possibly TRBD1 (5 bases). The CDR3 has 14 residues. Trimming took 0 bases from V and 5 from J, leaving 11 bases between them. From germline, CDR1 is SGDLS and CDR2 YYNGEE. This CDR3 is CASSVAGPRTEAFF. Written as DNA, the CDR3 is TGTGCCAGCAGCGTAGCAGGGCCGAGGACTGAAGCTTTCTTT.